This TCR beta chain was observed in a study of cytomegalovirus exposure and HLA in healthy donors (dated by TCRdb to about 2017). Turning to the overall study: An earlier analysis of roughly 630 of the donors reported approximately 290 Gb of sequence data and approximately 110 million unique TCR beta sequences from 150 million to 200 million T cells. Approximately 300 gigabases of sequencing data and 70 million to 100 million unique TCR sequences made up an early release that covered 640 HLA-typed donors. Among the roughly 400 genotyped donors, roughly 80% belonged to the genetic ancestry cluster associated with self-reported Caucasian donors. The study aimed to test whether signatures of past pathogen exposure could be identified by cataloging public T cell receptors. The study profiled the T cell repertoires of hundreds of subjects by immunosequencing and related them to cytomegalovirus serostatus. Besides the first cohort of roughly 700 subjects, a separate validation cohort made up of around 120 different subjects was used. High-throughput TCR immunosequencing, statistical association of individual TCRs with disease status, and machine learning were combined to predict cytomegalovirus infection status. A later analysis re-examined previously published TCR beta repertoires from 600 to 700 donors and added high-resolution HLA genotyping to investigate patterns of TCR occurrence. Rather than drawing on any new phenotypic data, the later analysis identified candidate immune exposures from TCR beta sequences and the way those sequences occurred across donors. An earlier analysis of approximately 500 of the donors applied high-throughput TCR beta sequencing to assess whether each TCR beta V gene segment acted as functional or pseudogenic. Donor age, sex, ethnicity and CMV serostatus were compiled alongside the repertoire data. A later genetic analysis used genome-wide SNP genotypes for 398 of the 666 donors, treating that subset as a discovery cohort. All discovery cohort repertoires had been generated on a single sequencing platform. HLA typing covered class I and class II loci at four-digit resolution. Typing coverage varied by locus: roughly 629-640 donors for A, B, C, DRB1 and DQB1; 522 for DQA1; more than 600 for DPA1; 450 to 480 for DPB1. Several DR-DQ haplotypes were handled as single units for association and clustering, since linkage in the cohort was strong. Among approximately 370 genotyped donors of the cohort, an average of around 250,000 unique TCR beta nucleotide sequences was sequenced per donor, of which about 19% were non-productive.

A word on this clone: The target of this receptor is not known. Base quality data are lacking; no much larger clone is found one base away.

What the research found in general, with its limitations: A further reported finding was that TCR beta sequences accurately predicted the HLA-A and HLA-B alleles for most subjects in the first cohort. Some IMGT-functional V segments, including TRBV6-2 and TRBV6-3, could not be told apart with the 87-base-pair reads, so those segments were excluded. Presence/absence analyses assumed roughly uniform sequencing depth across donors, an assumption that may not hold. In a later analysis, HLA-associated TCR beta chains were found to be more clonally expanded and to have lower generation probabilities than equally common non-associated chains. According to the authors, the approach could potentially be generalized to other disease states and immunological phenotypes. The study listed 164 TCR beta chains as associated with cytomegalovirus. According to a later analysis, TCR association rates differed among HLA loci, with DRB1 alleles showing the most associated TCRs and HLA-C alleles showing the fewest. While some public TCRs were present in many individuals, most TCR sequences turned up only very rarely across donors. Because counts were too low, roughly 16 rarely observed V segments, including chromosome 9 orphons, were left out of the earlier analysis of some 640 of the donors. At a false discovery rate of 0.05, a later analysis linked about 17,000 TCR beta sequences to specific HLA alleles. Immune exposure information for the cohort was limited to CMV serostatus. A cluster of highly shared sequence variants was judged likely to be a technical artifact of the sequencing pipeline. According to a later analysis, most CMV-associated TCR beta chains appeared to be HLA-restricted, and the HLA associations seemed to be driven largely by CMV exposure. The classifier was reported to diagnose cytomegalovirus status with high specificity and sensitivity in both the original and validation cohorts. In vitro tests confirmed that a few of the cytomegalovirus-associated TCR beta chains recognize cytomegalovirus antigens. Correlated functional status among segregating V segments might reflect linkage disequilibrium, but an unknown experimental factor could not be ruled out. HLA typing was unavailable for some donors at each locus, so association tests used only the typed subset. When HLA alleles, especially DR and DQ, strongly co-occurred, TCR associations were difficult to assign to individual alleles. An earlier analysis of approximately 530 of the donors showed that most TCR beta V segments appeared in productive rearrangements either about 87% or about 30% of the time, which broadly matched IMGT annotations. A later analysis reported that several top co-occurrence clusters appeared linked to parvovirus B19, influenza, CMV and Epstein-Barr virus. Compared with the 666-donor mean, donors in an Asian-associated ancestry cluster had fewer N-insertions in productive TCRs, according to a later genetic analysis. In a later genetic analysis, a missense DCLRE1C variant was associated with V-gene and J-gene trimming of TCR beta chains, and the association was replicated in an independent cohort. Only TCR beta chains were sequenced in this cohort, and the absence of alpha or paired-chain data limited detectable features.

The cohort consisted of 650 to 700 healthy bone marrow donors. Cohort members were all nominally healthy when sampled, although unrecorded immune exposures were likely present. The donor was CMV seronegative and belonged to the group of 352 seronegative cohort members. Every donor gave a peripheral blood sample, and the peripheral blood mononuclear cells from that sample were used for TCR beta sequencing. The Qiagen DNeasy Blood Extraction Kit was used to extract genomic DNA from the blood cell samples. Libraries were built with the immunoSEQ multiplex PCR assay. A mixture of 60 forward primers for TCR Vbeta segments and 13 reverse primers for TCR Jbeta segments was used in the multiplex PCR. Amplification of the CDR3 region of rearranged TCR beta genes was performed with a multiplex PCR assay on genomic DNA. The Illumina HiSeq System was used to sequence the amplified TCR beta libraries as 87-base-pair reads. Per the source publication's procedure: Across the 600 to 700 repertoires, a later analysis counted 75 million to 90 million unique TCR beta chains, 9.5 million to 12 million of which were shared by at least two donors. Raw reads were error-corrected and collapsed into unique sequences by a nearest-neighbor algorithm in which closely related sequences were merged to remove PCR and sequencing errors. To assign V, D and J gene segments, CDR3 sequences were aligned to IMGT reference sequences. For a sequence to be retained, a match of at least six nucleotides was required to both a V gene segment and a J gene segment. A rearrangement was called productive if the CDR3 had no stop codons and remained in frame with V and J, and every other rearrangement was called non-productive. Following IMGT convention, CDR3 was defined as the stretch from the second conserved V-encoded cysteine to the conserved J-encoded phenylalanine. In an earlier analysis of 500 to 650 of the donors, sequences lacking an unambiguous match to a single V gene segment were excluded. An earlier analysis of almost 600 of the donors classified V segments as functional when productive rearrangements were above 56.7% and as segregating when the standard deviation between donors was above 5%. A statistical classification framework was built for diagnosing cytomegalovirus status from the catalog of TCR beta chain sequences. In a later analysis, V and J genes were assigned by comparing TCR nucleotide sequences against IMGT/GENE-DB human TR gene sequences. A later analysis assigned CDR3 sequences and most-parsimonious VDJ recombination scenarios with the TCRdist pipeline. A later analysis defined each TCR beta chain by its CDR3 amino acid sequence plus V-gene family, and excluded reads lacking a unique V-gene family. To address suspected cross-contamination and a sequencing artifact, a later analysis removed 550 to 750 highly shared, low-generation-probability nucleotide sequences. In a later analysis, a clonal expansion index was calculated for each public chain from normalized within-repertoire ranks of inferred template counts. In a later analysis, generation probabilities were computed using a VDJ recombination model fitted to out-of-frame rearrangements, and the results were checked against IGoR. In a later analysis, TCR-TCR, TCR-HLA and TCR-CMV co-occurrence was scored with hypergeometric tests, and a repertoire-size bias correction was applied to TCR pairs. False discovery rates were estimated in a later analysis by permuting HLA or CMV assignments 20 times. In a later analysis, co-occurring TCRs were grouped using DBSCAN, with TCRdist sequence similarity added in when clustering inside HLA-allele-positive subsets. For co-occurrence clustering, repertoires with fewer than 30,000 or more than 120,000 public chains were excluded, along with four to six repertoires with anomalous nucleotide sharing. Entries here come from immuneACCESS through TCRdb and include only in-frame sequences with V and J called. Some clones fail to appear in such tables; in the studies checked, an unresolved V gene covers under half of the shortfall, and the cause of the remainder is unknown. V and J calls plus clone size are reproduced from that table; the DNA served to infer D and trimming. Here the sample has 130,000 or so clones; approximately 82% occur a single time. Together, the top ten hold roughly 1.5% of the sample.

The CDR3 numbers 19 residues from cysteine through phenylalanine. Just the 57-base CDR3 DNA is kept, in frame starting at base 1. V lost 4 bases and J lost 1 base, and the count of bases not matched to a germline gene is 7. From the germline V gene, CDR1 is MDHEN and CDR2 is SYDVKM. Sample: PBMCs. This sequence uses TRBV28 and TRBJ2-1; TRBD2 fits 16 bases in the junction. The sequence came from a female donor in good health and CMV-seronegative. For the CDR3, the sequence is CASSSPGTSGRGSYNEQFF. In nucleotides, the sequence is TGTGCCAGCAGTTCACCCGGGACTAGCGGGAGGGGATCCTACAATGAGCAGTTCTTC.